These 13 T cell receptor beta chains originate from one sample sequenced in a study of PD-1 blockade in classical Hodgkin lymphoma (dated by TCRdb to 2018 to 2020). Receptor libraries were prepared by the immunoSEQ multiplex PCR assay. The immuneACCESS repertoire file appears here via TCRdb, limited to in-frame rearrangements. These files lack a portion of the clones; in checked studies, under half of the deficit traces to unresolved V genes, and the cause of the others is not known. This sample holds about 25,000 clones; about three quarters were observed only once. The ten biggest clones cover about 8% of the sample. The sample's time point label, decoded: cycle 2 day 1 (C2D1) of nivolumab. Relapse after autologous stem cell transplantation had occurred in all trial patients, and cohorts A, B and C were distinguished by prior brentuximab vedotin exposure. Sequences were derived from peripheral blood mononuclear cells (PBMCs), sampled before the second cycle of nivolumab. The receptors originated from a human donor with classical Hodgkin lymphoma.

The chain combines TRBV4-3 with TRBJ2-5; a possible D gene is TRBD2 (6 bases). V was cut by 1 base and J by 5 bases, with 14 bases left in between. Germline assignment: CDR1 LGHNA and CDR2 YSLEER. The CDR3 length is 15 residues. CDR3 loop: CASSQASGGGETQYF. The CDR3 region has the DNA TGCGCCAGCAGCCAAGCTTCGGGTGGGGGGGAGACCCAGTACTTC.

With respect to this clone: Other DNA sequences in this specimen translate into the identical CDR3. The CDR3 sequence is CASSLGLLAGELFF. CDR3 sequence (DNA): TGTGCCAGCAGCTTAGGGTTGCTCGCCGGGGAGCTGTTTTTT. This rearrangement joins TRBV7-2 to TRBJ2-2; D is unclear. Per the germline V gene, CDR1 is SGHTA and CDR2 is FQGNSA. Trimming took 1 base from V and 6 from J, leaving 9 bases between them. CDR3 length: 14 amino acids.

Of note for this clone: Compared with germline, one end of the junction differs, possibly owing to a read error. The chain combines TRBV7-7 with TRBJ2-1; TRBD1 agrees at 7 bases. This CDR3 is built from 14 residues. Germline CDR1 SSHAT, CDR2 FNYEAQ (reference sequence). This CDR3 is CASSFDRVSNEQFF. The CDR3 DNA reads TGTGCTAGCAGCTTTGACAGGGTGTCTAATGAGCAGTTCTTC.

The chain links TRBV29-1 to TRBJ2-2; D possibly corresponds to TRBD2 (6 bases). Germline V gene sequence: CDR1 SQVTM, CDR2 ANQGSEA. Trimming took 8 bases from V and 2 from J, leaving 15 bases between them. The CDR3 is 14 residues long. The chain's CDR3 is CSPPGDFNTGELFF. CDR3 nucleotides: TGCAGCCCCCCGGGGGACTTTAACACCGGGGAGCTGTTTTTT.

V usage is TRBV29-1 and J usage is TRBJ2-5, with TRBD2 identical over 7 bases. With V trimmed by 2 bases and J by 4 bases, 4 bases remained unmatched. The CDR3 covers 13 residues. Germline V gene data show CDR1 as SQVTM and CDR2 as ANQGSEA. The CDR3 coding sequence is TGCAGCGTTGAAATGGTAGCGGGAGAGACCCAGTACTTC. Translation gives CSVEMVAGETQYF.

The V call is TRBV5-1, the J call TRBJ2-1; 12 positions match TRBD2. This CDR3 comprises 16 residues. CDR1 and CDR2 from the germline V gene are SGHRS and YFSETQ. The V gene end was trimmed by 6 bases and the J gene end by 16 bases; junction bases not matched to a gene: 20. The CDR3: CASTQDSGLAGLPNFF. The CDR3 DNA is TGCGCCAGCACTCAAGATTCCGGACTAGCGGGACTCCCGAATTTCTTC.

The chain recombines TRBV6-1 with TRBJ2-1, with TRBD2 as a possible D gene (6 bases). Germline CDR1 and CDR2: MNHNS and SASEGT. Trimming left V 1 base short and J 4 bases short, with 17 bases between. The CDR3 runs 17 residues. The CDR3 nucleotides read TGTGCCAGCAGTGAAGGAAGCCCGACTAGGGTTTACAATGAGCAGTTCTTC. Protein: CASSEGSPTRVYNEQFF.

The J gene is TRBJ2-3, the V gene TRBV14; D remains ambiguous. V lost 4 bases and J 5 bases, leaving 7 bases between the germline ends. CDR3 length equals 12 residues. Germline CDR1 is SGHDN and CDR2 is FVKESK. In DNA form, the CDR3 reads TGTGCCAGCAGCCCGACCCGAGATACGCAGTATTTT. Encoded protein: CASSPTRDTQYF.

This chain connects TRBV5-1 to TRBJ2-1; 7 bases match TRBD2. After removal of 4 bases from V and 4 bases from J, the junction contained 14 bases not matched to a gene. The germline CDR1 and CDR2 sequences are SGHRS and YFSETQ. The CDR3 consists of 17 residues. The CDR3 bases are TGCGCCAGCAGCGGCGCGCCGGTCCCGGGACTATACAATGAGCAGTTCTTC. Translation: CASSGAPVPGLYNEQFF.

The CDR3 DNA follows: TGTGCCAGCAGCCGCCCGGGACTGGGCACAGATACGCAGTATTTT. It is translated as CASSRPGLGTDTQYF. This chain joins TRBV7-9 and TRBJ2-3; TRBD2 might be the D (6 bases). This CDR3 contains 15 residues. Germline V gives CDR1 SEHNR, CDR2 FQNEAQ (reference sequence). V lost 5 bases and J 1 base, leaving 13 bases between the germline ends.

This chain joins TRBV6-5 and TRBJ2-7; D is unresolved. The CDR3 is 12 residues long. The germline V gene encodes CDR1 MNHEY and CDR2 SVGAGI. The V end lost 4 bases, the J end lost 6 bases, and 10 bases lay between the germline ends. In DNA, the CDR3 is TGTGCCAGCAGTTCCAGGACCTCCGAGCAGTACTTC. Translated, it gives CASSSRTSEQYF.

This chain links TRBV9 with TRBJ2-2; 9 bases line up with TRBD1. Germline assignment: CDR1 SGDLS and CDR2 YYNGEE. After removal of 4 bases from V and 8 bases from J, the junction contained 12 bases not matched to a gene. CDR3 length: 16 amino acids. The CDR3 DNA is TGTGCCAGCAGCAAGCGGACAGGGGCCCTGGGAGGGGAGCTGTTTTTT. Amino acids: CASSKRTGALGGELFF.

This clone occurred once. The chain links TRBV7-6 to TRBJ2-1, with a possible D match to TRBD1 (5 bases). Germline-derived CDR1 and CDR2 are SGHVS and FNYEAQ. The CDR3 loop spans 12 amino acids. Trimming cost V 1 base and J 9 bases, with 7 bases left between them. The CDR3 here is CASSLGGTEQFF. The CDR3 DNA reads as TGTGCCAGCAGCTTAGGGGGCACTGAGCAGTTCTTC.